The 4 T cell receptor beta chains listed next were all sequenced from one sample in a study of T cell responses to AZD1222 COVID-19 vaccine. Method: immunoSEQ multiplex PCR; TCRdb's copy keeps in-frame clones and lacks some. The top ten clones hold approximately 1% of a sample with 200,000 or so clones, about 93% of them seen once. This specimen consisted of peripheral blood, obtained on day 0 of MenACWY control vaccination. These receptors were collected from an adult in good health.

This clone was seen a few times. The chain links TRBV20-1 to TRBJ1-1; tentatively, D is TRBD1 (5 bases). Germline V gene lookup returns CDR1 DFQATT and CDR2 SNEGSKA (reference sequence). V lost 7 bases, J lost 3 bases, and 6 bases lay in between. The CDR3 consists of 10 residues. CDR3: CSGGDTEAFF. The CDR3 DNA sequence: TGCAGTGGGGGGGACACTGAAGCTTTCTTT.

The V call is TRBV5-8, the J call TRBJ2-5, with unresolved D. Trimming stripped 4 bases from V and 4 bases from J, with 17 bases between. The CDR3 has 15 residues. Per germline, CDR1 SGHTS and CDR2 YDEGEE. This chain's CDR3 is CASSPGLRYGETQYF. Written as DNA, the CDR3 is TGTGCCAGCAGCCCGGGCCTGCGATATGGAGAGACCCAGTACTTC.

The chain combines TRBV2 with TRBJ2-7; 9 positions match TRBD1. Germline CDR1 and CDR2: SNHLY and FYNNEI. J lost 5 bases, V lost 8 bases, and 16 bases had no gene match. The CDR3 consists of 16 residues. The CDR3 loop is CASQRSGQGNFNEQYF. The DNA for the CDR3 is TGTGCCAGCCAAAGGTCCGGACAGGGGAATTTCAACGAGCAGTACTTC.

This chain connects TRBV5-1 to TRBJ1-1; perhaps TRBD1 as D (6 bases). The germline V gene has CDR1 SGHRS and CDR2 YFSETQ. The ends were cut back, 6 bases at V and 1 base at J, with 13 bases in the middle. The CDR3 length is 14 residues. DNA of the CDR3: TGCGCCAGCATGGTCGGGGGCGGGAACACTGAAGCTTTCTTT. Residues: CASMVGGGNTEAFF. Full variable domain (remainder filled in from reference TRBV5-1 and TRBJ1-1): KAGVTQTPRYLIKTRGQQVTLSCSPISGHRSVSWYQQTPGQGLQFLFEYFSETQRNKGNFPGRFSGRQFSNSRSEMNVSTLELGDSALYLCASMVGGGNTEAFFGQGTRLTVV.